The sequence of this T cell receptor beta chain was determined in a study of graft-versus-host responses after intestinal transplantation. Study as a whole: Recipients received multivisceral, liver-intestinal, or isolated intestinal transplants. General study findings and limits: When patients had graft-donor T cell macrochimerism, their allografts held high graft-versus-host to host-versus-graft clonal ratios.

Worth noting for this clone: Its antigen is not identified.

The repertoire was sequenced with immunoSEQ multiplex PCR; TCRdb's copy has only in-frame clones and lacks some. The sample has some 23,000 clones, about four fifths seen once. Germline V lookup: CDR1 LGHNA, CDR2 YSLEER. The V segment lost 0 bases and the J segment 1 base; nucleotides outside the gene matches: 2. This CDR3 contains 17 residues. This specimen consisted of unstimulated CD8+ T cells sorted from spleen or lymph node cells, obtained before transplant. The TCR was taken from a human donor who was the organ donor for an intestinal transplant. The rearrangement uses TRBV4-3 and TRBJ2-3, with TRBD2 matching over 12 bases. The CDR3: CASSQDWTSGGTDTQYF. The CDR3 nucleotides are TGCGCCAGCAGCCAAGATTGGACTAGCGGGGGCACAGATACGCAGTATTTT.